These 5 T cell receptor beta chains share one sample of origin, sequenced in a study of T cell responses to AZD1222 COVID-19 vaccine. Generated by immunoSEQ multiplex PCR, the TCRdb table keeps only in-frame clones and is missing some. The sample includes fewer than 150,000 clones, over 85% of them seen just once. Sequenced here: peripheral blood, sampled on day 0 of AZD1222 vaccination. These receptors were obtained from an adult in good health.

The V call is TRBV10-2, the J call TRBJ1-2; perhaps TRBD1 as D (6 bases). V was cut by 3 bases and J by 2 bases, with 13 bases left in between. The CDR3 is 15 amino acids. CDR1 WSHSY and CDR2 SAAADI come from the germline V gene. CDR3 coding DNA: TGCGCCAGCAGTGAACAGGGTCTTGTGAACTATGGCTACACCTTC. Its protein product is CASSEQGLVNYGYTF.

CDR3 nucleotide sequence: TGTGCCAGCAGTCAGGGGGGAAACACCATATATTTT. Residues: CASSQGGNTIYF. The chain is built from TRBV12-3 or TRBV12-4 and TRBJ1-3; perhaps TRBD1 as D (6 bases). The CDR3 is 12 residues long. V dropped 5 bases and J dropped 4 bases, with 6 bases sitting between them.

For the CDR3, the DNA is TGTGCCACCAGTGGAGGGGGGCTCTCCTACAATGAGCAGTTCTTC. It translates to CATSGGGLSYNEQFF. The chain joins TRBV24-1 to TRBJ2-1, with D perhaps matching TRBD1 or TRBD2 (6 bases each). Germline CDR1 KGHDR, CDR2 SFDVKD. V lost 5 bases, J lost 0 bases, and 10 bases lay in between. This CDR3 is 15 amino acids long.

The chain recombines TRBV18 with TRBJ1-5; a weak D match, TRBD1 (6 bases). CDR1 is KGHSH and CDR2 is LQKENI in the germline V gene. The V end lost 4 bases, the J end lost 2 bases, and 12 bases lay between the germline ends. CDR3 size: 15 residues. The CDR3 DNA reads as TGTGCCAGCTCACGATTGGCAGGGGGCAATCAGCCCCAGCATTTT. Translated, it gives CASSRLAGGNQPQHF.

The V call is TRBV19, the J call TRBJ1-1; TRBD1 matches at 7 bases. V was clipped by 5 bases and J by 1 base; unmatched bases: 7. CDR3 length: 15 residues. Germline values: CDR1 LNHDA, CDR2 SQIVND (reference sequence). CDR3 region: CASSGPGTANTEAFF. The DNA of the CDR3 is TGTGCCAGTAGTGGCCCCGGGACAGCGAACACTGAAGCTTTCTTT.